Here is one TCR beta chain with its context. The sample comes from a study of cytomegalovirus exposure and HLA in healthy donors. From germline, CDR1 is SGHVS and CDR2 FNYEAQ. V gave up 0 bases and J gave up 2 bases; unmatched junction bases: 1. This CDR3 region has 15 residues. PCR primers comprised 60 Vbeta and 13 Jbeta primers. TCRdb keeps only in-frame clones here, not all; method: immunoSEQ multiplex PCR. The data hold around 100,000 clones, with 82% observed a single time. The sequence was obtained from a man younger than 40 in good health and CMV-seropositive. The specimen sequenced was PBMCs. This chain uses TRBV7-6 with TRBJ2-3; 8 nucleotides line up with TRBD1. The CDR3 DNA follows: TGTGCCAGCAGCTTAGCGGACAGGGACACAGATACGCAGTATTTT. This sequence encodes CASSLADRDTDTQYF. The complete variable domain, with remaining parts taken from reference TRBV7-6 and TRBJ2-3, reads GAGVSQSPRYKVTKRGQDVALRCDPISGHVSLYWYRQALGQGPEFLTYFNYEAQQDKSGLPNDRFSAERPEGSISTLTIQRTEQRDSAMYRCASSLADRDTDTQYFGPGTRLTVL.